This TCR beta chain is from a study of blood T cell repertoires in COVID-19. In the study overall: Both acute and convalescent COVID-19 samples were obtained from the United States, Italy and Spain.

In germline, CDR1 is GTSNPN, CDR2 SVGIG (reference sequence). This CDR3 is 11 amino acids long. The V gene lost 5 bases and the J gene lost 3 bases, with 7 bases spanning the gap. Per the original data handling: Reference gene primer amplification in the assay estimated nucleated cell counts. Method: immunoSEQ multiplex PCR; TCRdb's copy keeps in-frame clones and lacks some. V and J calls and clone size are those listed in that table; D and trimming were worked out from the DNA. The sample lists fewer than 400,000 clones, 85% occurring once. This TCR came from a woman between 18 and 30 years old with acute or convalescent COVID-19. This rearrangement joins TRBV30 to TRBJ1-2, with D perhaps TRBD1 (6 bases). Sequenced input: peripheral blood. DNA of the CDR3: TGTGCCTGGGGACAGTACTATGGCTACACCTTC. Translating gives CAWGQYYGYTF. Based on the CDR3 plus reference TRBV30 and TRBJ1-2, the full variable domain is SQTIHQWPATLVQPVGSPLSLECTVEGTSNPNLYWYRQAAGRGLQLLFYSVGIGQISSEVPQNLSASRPQDRQFILSSKKLLLSDSGFYLCAWGQYYGYTFGSGTRLTVV.